A single sample gave rise to the 32 T cell receptor beta chains below, sequenced in a study of blood T cell repertoires in COVID-19. Clones were read by immunoSEQ multiplex PCR, and TCRdb kept only the in-frame ones, dropping some. The sample carries 210,000 or so clones, roughly 84% recorded once. The sample comprised peripheral blood. These receptors came from a woman of 80 years or more with active or convalescent COVID-19.

The rearrangement joins TRBV7-2 to TRBJ1-2; 9 bases align to TRBD1. The CDR3 is 16 residues long. The germline gives CDR1 SGHTA, CDR2 FQGNSA. The trim removed 4 bases at V and 11 bases at J, leaving 17 bases unmatched. In DNA form, the CDR3 reads TGTGCCAGCAGCTCCCCCCCGTGGCGGGGACAGGGCTGGTACACCTTC. Its translation: CASSSPPWRGQGWYTF.

The chain couples TRBV9 to TRBJ2-6; unclear D gene. The CDR3 length is 13 residues. V was trimmed by 7 bases and J by 2 bases, leaving 7 bases between them. Per germline, CDR1 SGDLS and CDR2 YYNGEE. The CDR3 nucleotides are TGTGCCAGCGGCCAACCTGGGGCCAACGTCCTGACTTTC. Protein product: CASGQPGANVLTF.

The rearrangement joins TRBV7-9 to TRBJ2-1, with D possibly TRBD2 on 6 matching bases. Germline V gene data show CDR1 as SEHNR and CDR2 as FQNEAQ (reference sequence). CDR3 length: 17 residues. With 4 bases removed from V and 2 bases from J, the gap between germline ends came to 18 bases. The CDR3 DNA follows: TGTGCCAGCAGCTCAGTGACGGGAGTGGGGCCCTACAATGAGCAGTTCTTC. Residues: CASSSVTGVGPYNEQFF.

The chain recombines TRBV7-8 with TRBJ2-7; 11 bases align to TRBD2. V lost 4 bases to trimming and J lost 3 bases; unmatched junction nucleotides: 8. The germline gives CDR1 SGHVS, CDR2 FQNEAQ. CDR3 size: 16 residues. The DNA of the CDR3 is TGTGCCAGCAGCTCACCCGGGACTAGCGGCTACTACGAGCAGTACTTC. Its translation: CASSSPGTSGYYEQYF.

The rearrangement links TRBV5-1 to TRBJ1-1, with TRBD1 as a possible D gene (6 bases). The CDR3 has 13 amino acids. The V end was cut by 5 bases, the J end by 2 bases, with 10 bases between. From germline, CDR1 is SGHRS and CDR2 YFSETQ. DNA for the CDR3: TGCGCCAGCAGACAGGGATTCAACACTGAAGCTTTCTTT. Protein sequence: CASRQGFNTEAFF.

In DNA form, the CDR3 reads TGTGCCAGCAGCTTAGACCGGACATCGAACTACGAGCAGTACTTC. Its protein is CASSLDRTSNYEQYF. This sequence joins TRBV11-3 and TRBJ2-7, with D possibly TRBD1 on 5 matching bases. Looked up from germline, CDR1 is SGHNT and CDR2 is YENEEA. The CDR3 covers 15 residues. Deletions cut 0 bases from V and 3 bases from J, with 12 bases between.

The chain employs TRBV6-4 and TRBJ2-1; no clear D gene. This CDR3 spans 13 amino acids. Germline assignment: CDR1 MRHNA and CDR2 SNTAGT. Trimming left V 6 bases short and J 9 bases short, with 15 bases between. CDR3 protein: CASRENQFGEQFF. CDR3 in DNA: TGTGCCAGCAGGGAGAATCAATTCGGTGAGCAGTTCTTC.

CDR3 coding DNA: TGTGCCAGCACCCTCGCGGGGTATGGCTACACCTTC. Its translation is CASTLAGYGYTF. The chain employs TRBV6-5 and TRBJ1-2; unclear D gene. Trimming stripped 7 bases from V and 5 bases from J, with 11 bases between. CDR1 and CDR2 from the germline V gene are MNHEY and SVGAGI. The CDR3 extends over 12 amino acids.

This clone is a singleton in its sample. J is TRBJ2-5 and V is TRBV7-2; 7 bases fit TRBD1. Germline V lookup: CDR1 SGHTA, CDR2 FQGNSA. Trimming at V came to 5 bases and at J to 4 bases, leaving 7 bases not matched to a gene. There are 14 residues in the CDR3. The CDR3 DNA reads TGTGCCAGCAGCCCCAGGGGGTCACGAGAGACCCAGTACTTC. Its translation is CASSPRGSRETQYF.

This clone was seen ten or more times. The chain couples TRBV9 to TRBJ2-5, with 8 bases aligning to TRBD1. This CDR3 is 13 amino acids long. Trimming cost V 3 bases and J 5 bases; bases outside gene matches: 3. Looked up from germline, CDR1 is SGDLS and CDR2 is YYNGEE. DNA for the CDR3: TGTGCCAGCAGCGCCGACAGGGGTGAGACCCAGTACTTC. It yields the protein CASSADRGETQYF.

The chain combines TRBV6-5 with TRBJ2-3; D is unresolved. Per the germline V gene, CDR1 is MNHEY and CDR2 is SVGAGI. V lost 7 bases to trimming and J lost 4 bases, with 12 bases between them. The CDR3 contains 13 residues. CDR3 in DNA: TGTGCCAGCACCCCCGACGGGTCAGATACGCAGTATTTT. Its translation: CASTPDGSDTQYF.

The V gene is TRBV27, the J gene TRBJ2-3; TRBD1 might be the D (6 bases). From germline, CDR1 is MNHEY and CDR2 SMNVEV (reference sequence). The ends were cut back, 2 bases at V and 2 bases at J, with 17 bases in the middle. The CDR3 is 17 residues long. In DNA form, the CDR3 reads TGTGCCAGCAGTTTAGACAGGCGGAGAACCATCACAGATACGCAGTATTTT. Its protein is CASSLDRRRTITDTQYF.

The chain has TRBV3-1 (or the pseudogene TRBV3-2) and TRBJ1-6, with D uncertain. The CDR3 contains 15 residues. Germline V gene data show CDR1 as LGHDT and CDR2 as YNNKEL (reference sequence). V was trimmed by 4 bases and J by 5 bases, leaving 12 bases between them. The DNA for the CDR3 is TGTGCCAGCAGCCCCGGGATTGTAAATAATTCACCCCTCCACTTT. Translated, it gives CASSPGIVNNSPLHF.

V usage is TRBV5-1 and J usage is TRBJ2-7, with 8 positions matching TRBD2. From germline, CDR1 is SGHRS and CDR2 YFSETQ. V was pared by 0 bases and J by 2 bases, with 4 bases of the junction left unmatched. The CDR3 length is 15 residues. The CDR3 sequence is CASSLASGGPYEQYF. CDR3 nucleotide sequence: TGCGCCAGCAGCTTGGCCAGCGGGGGACCCTACGAGCAGTACTTC.

The V gene is TRBV4-2, the J gene TRBJ2-3; 9 nucleotides match TRBD2. Germline V gene lookup returns CDR1 LGHNA and CDR2 YNFKEQ. V trimming: 4 bases; J trimming: 5 bases; junction bases outside the gene matches: 10. This CDR3 has 16 amino acids. This chain's CDR3 is CASSRSDSGGGDTQYF. The CDR3 DNA sequence: TGTGCCAGCAGCCGCTCGGATAGCGGGGGAGGAGATACGCAGTATTTT.

The chain recombines TRBV11-2 with TRBJ2-3; 8 bases are shared with TRBD2. V lost 1 base and J lost 1; bases outside the gene matches: 4. Germline values: CDR1 SGHAT, CDR2 FQNNGV. The CDR3 has 16 amino acids. CDR3 coding DNA: TGTGCCAGCAGCTTAGCCGGGCGGGAGGGCACAGATACGCAGTATTTT. This translates into CASSLAGREGTDTQYF.

This clone showed up just once. V usage is TRBV24-1 and J usage is TRBJ2-3, with 11 bases aligning to TRBD2. Trimming cost V 5 bases and J 3 bases; bases outside gene matches: 6. The germline V gene has CDR1 KGHDR and CDR2 SFDVKD. This CDR3 is built from 16 residues. CDR3 bases: TGTGCCACCAGTGGAACTAGCGGGGGCCCTACAGATACGCAGTATTTT. Translated, it gives CATSGTSGGPTDTQYF.

About this clone itself: Within the sample, other DNA sequences also encode this same CDR3. This rearrangement joins TRBV5-4 to TRBJ2-7, with a weak D call TRBD2 (6 bases). Trimming removed 0 bases from V and 7 bases from J, with 14 bases in between. The CDR3 totals 14 residues. CDR1 and CDR2 (germline): SGHNT, YYREEE (reference sequence). The CDR3 DNA follows: TGTGCCAGCAGCTTGGCCGGAGGGCTGGGGGAGCAGTACTTC. It specifies CASSLAGGLGEQYF.

The rearrangement uses TRBV11-3 and TRBJ2-1, with 13 nucleotides matching TRBD2. CDR3 length equals 16 residues. Trimming at V came to 5 bases and at J to 7 bases, leaving 8 bases not matched to a gene. Per germline, CDR1 SGHNT and CDR2 YENEEA. DNA of the CDR3: TGTGCCAGCAGCCCCCGACTAGCGGGGGGAAAGAATGAGCAGTTCTTC. It yields the protein CASSPRLAGGKNEQFF.

The V call is TRBV12-3 or TRBV12-4, the J call TRBJ1-2; D call uncertain. The CDR3 covers 12 residues. Trimming left V 3 bases short and J 7 bases short, with 9 bases between. CDR3 in amino acids: CASSLAAGGYTF. The CDR3 DNA is TGTGCCAGCAGTTTGGCGGCGGGTGGCTACACCTTC.

The chain recombines TRBV30 with TRBJ2-5, with 12 positions matching TRBD2. The V segment lost 2 bases and the J segment 6 bases; nucleotides outside the gene matches: 4. CDR1 is GTSNPN, CDR2 SVGIG, per germline (reference sequence). The CDR3 length is 14 residues. DNA of the CDR3: TGTGCCTGGAGTCTACTAGCGGGAGGAAAGACCCAGTACTTC. Protein sequence: CAWSLLAGGKTQYF.

J is TRBJ2-5 and V is TRBV18; TRBD2 is a possible D gene (6 bases). Trimming removed 5 bases from V and 1 base from J, with 11 bases in between. This CDR3 spans 14 amino acids. Germline values: CDR1 KGHSH, CDR2 LQKENI. The CDR3 sequence is CASSSTGSQETQYF. CDR3 nucleotides: TGTGCCAGCTCATCGACCGGGAGCCAAGAGACCCAGTACTTC.

This rearrangement joins TRBV5-4 to TRBJ2-7, with 7 nucleotides matching TRBD1. The length of the CDR3 is 15 residues. V was pared by 3 bases and J by 3 bases, with 9 bases of the junction left unmatched. Germline lookup yields CDR1 SGHNT and CDR2 YYREEE (reference sequence). CDR3 DNA sequence: TGTGCCAGCAGCTCCAAGGGGACAGCGAGCTACGAGCAGTACTTC. Amino acid sequence: CASSSKGTASYEQYF.

J is TRBJ2-2 and V is TRBV5-1; 10 bases match TRBD2. In germline, CDR1 is SGHRS, CDR2 YFSETQ. The ends lost 0 bases at V and 2 bases at J; junction bases unmatched: 1. CDR3 length: 16 residues. The CDR3 DNA follows: TGCGCCAGCAGCTTGGCTAGCGGGGGCAACACCGGGGAGCTGTTTTTT. Residues: CASSLASGGNTGELFF.

The V gene is TRBV2, the J gene TRBJ1-2; possible D gene TRBD1, 6 bases. Germline CDR1 reads SNHLY; CDR2 reads FYNNEI. This CDR3 has 13 amino acids. Trimming left V 3 bases short and J 6 bases short, with 11 bases between. CDR3 DNA: TGTGCCAGCAGTGAGACGGGGGGCCATGGCTACACCTTC. Its translation: CASSETGGHGYTF.

This clone was found a few times. The V gene is TRBV7-3, the J gene TRBJ2-7, with 8 bases identical to TRBD2. Trimming cost V 2 bases and J 4 bases; bases outside gene matches: 7. The germline V gene has CDR1 SGHTA and CDR2 FQGTGA. CDR3 length equals 15 residues. CDR3 sequence: CASSLEAGERYEQYF. In DNA form, the CDR3 reads TGTGCCAGCAGCTTAGAAGCGGGGGAGCGGTACGAGCAGTACTTC.

This clone appeared a single time. The gene calls are TRBV6-2 or TRBV6-3 and TRBJ1-2, with 7 bases matching TRBD1. Trimming took 4 bases from V and 5 from J; bases not matched to a gene: 4. The germline V gene has CDR1 MNHEY and CDR2 SVGEGT. There are 13 residues in the CDR3. CDR3 protein: CASSWTGPYGYTF. In nucleotides, the CDR3 is TGTGCCAGCAGTTGGACAGGACCGTATGGCTACACCTTC.

This clone was seen a single time. The chain has TRBV29-1 and TRBJ1-4; D uncertain. Germline CDR1 reads SQVTM; CDR2 reads ANQGSEA. CDR3 length: 14 amino acids. V was pared by 5 bases and J by 5 bases, with 15 bases between. The DNA for the CDR3 is TGCAGCGTTAGGCGGTCGGCTACCAATGAAAAACTGTTTTTT. Amino acid sequence: CSVRRSATNEKLFF.

The gene calls are TRBV9 and TRBJ2-3; no definite D call. The germline gives CDR1 SGDLS, CDR2 YYNGEE. Trimming took 0 bases from V and 4 from J, leaving 9 bases between them. This CDR3 has 14 amino acids. The CDR3 loop is CASSVVAAADTQYF. The DNA of the CDR3 is TGTGCCAGCAGCGTAGTGGCGGCCGCAGATACGCAGTATTTT.

This clone was observed a few times. The V and J genes are TRBV24-1 and TRBJ1-2; D call uncertain. Trimming took off 4 bases at V and 5 bases at J, with 13 bases between the two ends. The germline V gene encodes CDR1 KGHDR and CDR2 SFDVKD. CDR3 length: 14 residues. The CDR3 region is CATSDSTKRYGYTF. DNA for the CDR3: TGTGCCACCAGTGACAGCACCAAGAGGTATGGCTACACCTTC.

This chain's CDR3 is CATSDTREGPGVEQFF. CDR3 DNA sequence: TGTGCCACCAGTGACACTCGAGAAGGGCCCGGGGTTGAGCAGTTCTTC. The chain uses TRBV24-1 and TRBJ2-1, with TRBD2 as a possible D gene (5 bases). Germline values: CDR1 KGHDR, CDR2 SFDVKD. This CDR3 has 16 residues. The V end lost 4 bases, the J end lost 9 bases, and 21 bases lay between the germline ends.

As for this clone: Other DNA sequences from this sample encode an identical CDR3 as well. CDR3 DNA: TGTGCCAGCTCACCGTCAGGGAACACTGAAGCTTTCTTT. It is translated as CASSPSGNTEAFF. The chain combines TRBV18 with TRBJ1-1; D remains ambiguous. CDR1 KGHSH and CDR2 LQKENI come from the germline V gene. The CDR3 runs to 13 residues. The ends were cut back, 3 bases at V and 1 base at J, with 6 bases in the middle.